These T cell receptor beta chains were read from a single sample in a study of Graves' ophthalmopathy and Graves' hyperthyroidism. Each CDR3 protein is one row after TCRdb ran MiXCR on the multiplex PCR reads. Among some 200,000 distinct CDR3 sequences listed, 25% to 30% were seen once. The sequencing sample was made of peripheral blood. The source is a man in his forties or fifties with Graves' ophthalmopathy. Each CDR3 is given with its conserved first and last residue. Each record gives: V gene, D gene, J gene, clone size, CDR3 DNA, CDR3 protein. The D gene is left open where the match is weak. Clone size is given for some rows only: seen once, a few or many times, or a class if the clone is expanded.

>TRBV6-1|-|TRBJ2-7|-
TGTGCCAGCAGCCCCATACCTAGTAGCTACGAGCAGTACTTC
CASSPIPSSYEQYF
>TRBV20-1|TRBD2|TRBJ2-7|many
TGCAGTGCTTGGACTAGCGGGGACTCCTACGAGCAGTACTTC
CSAWTSGDSYEQYF
>TRBV11-2|TRBD1|TRBJ1-1|-
TGTGCCAGCAGCTTAGGACAGGGGTTGGCTGAAGCTTTCTTT
CASSLGQGLAEAFF
>TRBV24-1|TRBD1|TRBJ1-1|many
TGTGCCACCAGTGATTCAGGGGGCGGAAAGCCTGAAGCTTTCTTT
CATSDSGGGKPEAFF
>TRBV28|-|TRBJ2-5|many
TGTGCCAGCACCTTAGGGGGAGGCCTGCTGGAGACCCAGTACTTC
CASTLGGGLLETQYF
>TRBV19|TRBD1|TRBJ1-1|many
TGTGCCAGTAGAGCACTTCCGGGACAGAAGAACACTGAAGCTTTCTTT
CASRALPGQKNTEAFF
>TRBV4-3|TRBD2|TRBJ2-7|many
TGCGCCAGCAGCCAAGACGCTAGCGGAGAATACGAGCAGTACTTC
CASSQDASGEYEQYF
>TRBV27|TRBD1|TRBJ1-1|-
TGTGCCAGTTGGTCCCAGGGGGAGACTGAAGCTTTCTTT
CASWSQGETEAFF
>TRBV20-1|-|TRBJ1-5|many
TGCAGTGCTAGGGCCGGGACATCAAACAATCAGCCCCAGCATTTT
CSARAGTSNNQPQHF
>TRBV15|-|TRBJ2-5|many
TGTGCCACCAGCAGAGGGACTGCTCTGGAGACCCAGTACTTC
CATSRGTALETQYF
>TRBV6-6|TRBD1|TRBJ1-1|many
TGTGCCAGCAGTAGGGGACAGGGATTGATGAACACTGAAGCTTTCTTT
CASSRGQGLMNTEAFF
>TRBV28|-|TRBJ2-7|many
TGTGCCAGCACCCCACCGGGACGGATCTACGAGCAGTACTTC
CASTPPGRIYEQYF
>TRBV19|TRBD1|TRBJ2-5|few
TGTGCCAGTAGTAATCACAGGGGGCGCGGAGAGACCCAGTACTTC
CASSNHRGRGETQYF
>TRBV30|-|TRBJ1-2|many
TGTGCCTGGACTGCAGGGGTTTATGGCTACACCTTC
CAWTAGVYGYTF
>TRBV12-3/TRBV12-4|-|TRBJ2-5|many
TGTGCCAGCAGCCGCGACAGACAAGAGACCCAGTACTTC
CASSRDRQETQYF
>TRBV28|-|TRBJ2-2|many
TGTGCCAGCAGTGACTCTCGTGGGCGCGGCACCGGGGAGCTGTTTTTT
CASSDSRGRGTGELFF